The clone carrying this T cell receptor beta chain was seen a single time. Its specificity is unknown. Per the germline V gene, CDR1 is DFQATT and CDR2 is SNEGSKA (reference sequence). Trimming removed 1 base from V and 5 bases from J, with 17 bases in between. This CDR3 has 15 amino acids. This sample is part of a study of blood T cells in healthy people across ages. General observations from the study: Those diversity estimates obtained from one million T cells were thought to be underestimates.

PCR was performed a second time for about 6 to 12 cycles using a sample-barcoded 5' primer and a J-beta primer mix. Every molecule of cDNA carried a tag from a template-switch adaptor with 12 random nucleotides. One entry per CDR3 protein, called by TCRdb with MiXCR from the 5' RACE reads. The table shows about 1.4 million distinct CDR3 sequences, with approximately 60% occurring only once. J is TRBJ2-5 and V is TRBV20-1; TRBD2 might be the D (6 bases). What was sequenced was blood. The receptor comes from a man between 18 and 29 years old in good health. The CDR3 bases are TGCAGTGCTAGAGTACCTAATCGGGAGAGGGAGACCCAGTACTTC. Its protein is CSARVPNRERETQYF.